The sequence of this TCR beta chain was determined in a study of T cell repertoires in cytomegalovirus infection. For the study at large: Selected CMV epitopes included recently identified HLA-C-restricted ones as well as well-studied HLA-B-restricted ones. Public TCR beta signatures provided an indication of both CMV infection and a matching HLA type.

One entry per CDR3 protein, called by TCRdb with MiXCR from the reads. This table has 450,000 to 650,000 distinct CDR3 sequences, 40% appearing once. As for this clonotype: Its antigen is not identified.

Germline assignment: CDR1 SGHTA and CDR2 FQGNSA. This CDR3 spans 12 amino acids. With V trimmed by 6 bases and J by 10 bases, 9 bases remained unmatched. This sequence joins TRBV7-2 and TRBJ2-7; 7 bases line up with TRBD1. The source material was cultured PBMCs, sampled from culture after CMV antigen stimulation. This clonotype was sampled from a human donor in good health (CMV status not recorded). Some clones in this sample may be carry-over from other donors' samples. The CDR3 DNA reads TGTGCCAGCAGTCCGAGGGAAGGGGGCCAGTACTTC. The encoded protein is CASSPREGGQYF.